The count of the clone carrying this TCR beta chain is one. With 4 bases removed from V and 6 bases from J, the gap between germline ends came to 4 bases. Germline-derived CDR1 and CDR2 are KGHSH and LQKENI. The CDR3 covers 11 residues. This record comes from a study of cytomegalovirus exposure and HLA in healthy donors. The PCR made use of 60 Vbeta and 13 Jbeta primers. Only in-frame clones appear in the TCRdb table, and some are missing; sequencing was by immunoSEQ multiplex PCR. The sample carries about 200,000 clones, 75% to 85% recorded once. The TCR sequence derives from a woman aged 45 to 65 in good health and CMV-seronegative. V usage is TRBV18 and J usage is TRBJ2-1; D not resolved. Sequencing input: PBMCs. CDR3 residues: CASSRANEQFF. In nucleotides, the CDR3 is TGTGCCAGCTCACGCGCCAATGAGCAGTTCTTC.